This TCR beta chain was captured by sequencing in a study of early T cells in non-severe SARS-CoV-2 infection. Individual cDNA molecules were tagged with unique molecular identifiers, the study reported. MiXCR, applied by TCRdb to the 5' RACE reads, yields one record per CDR3 protein. The table lists roughly 58,000 distinct CDR3 sequences, around an eighth of them singletons. V shed 3 bases and J shed 0 bases, with 15 bases lying between them. Germline-derived CDR1 and CDR2 are SGHTA and FQGNSA. The CDR3 consists of 17 residues. This clonotype was picked up many times. The source material was whole blood. This rearrangement joins TRBV7-2 to TRBJ1-3, with D unresolved. The sequence derives from an adult who was a healthcare worker with PCR-confirmed SARS-CoV-2 infection or an uninfected control (not recorded which). The CDR3 reads CASSFPPRWSSGNTIYF. The CDR3 DNA reads TGTGCCAGCAGCTTTCCCCCCAGGTGGAGCTCTGGAAACACCATATATTTT.